This T cell receptor (beta chain) appears in the sequencing data of a study of T cell responses to AZD1222 COVID-19 vaccine. V lost 2 bases and J 8 bases, leaving 12 bases between the germline ends. CDR3 size: 13 residues. Per germline, CDR1 SGHNT and CDR2 YENEEA. Sequencing was performed with immunoSEQ multiplex PCR; in TCRdb, only in-frame clones are kept and a portion is missing. The sample lists roughly 200,000 clones, approximately 91% occurring once. This clonotype was obtained from an adult who received the AZD1222 COVID-19 vaccine. The specimen comprised peripheral blood, sampled 28 days after the second AZD1222 dose. This rearrangement joins TRBV11-3 to TRBJ1-1; D might be TRBD1 (5 bases). CDR3 amino acids: CASSLPGRAEAFF. DNA for the CDR3: TGTGCCAGCAGCTTACCGGGCAGGGCAGAAGCTTTCTTT.